The 32 T cell receptor beta chains below all came from one sample that was sequenced in a study of OX40 agonist ivuxolimab in advanced cancers. Clones were sequenced by immunoSEQ multiplex PCR, and TCRdb holds only the in-frame ones, with some missing. There are tens of thousands of clones in the sample; 83% occur only once, and around 12% lies in the top ten. Source: CD4+ or CD8+ T cells sorted from blood, taken in a trial of the OX40 agonist ivuxolimab. The receptors shown here come from an adult with an advanced solid tumor such as melanoma, head and neck, liver or kidney cancer.

This clone was detected only a few times. V gene TRBV5-1 combines with J gene TRBJ2-1; 8 bases line up with TRBD1. Germline V lookup: CDR1 SGHRS, CDR2 YFSETQ. V trimming: 1 base; J trimming: 6 bases; junction bases outside the gene matches: 3. The CDR3 is made up of 14 amino acids. CDR3 residues: CASSLWDRTNEQFF. The DNA for the CDR3 is TGCGCCAGCAGCTTGTGGGACAGGACCAATGAGCAGTTCTTC.

The V and J genes are TRBV4-1 and TRBJ2-5, with no clear D. The CDR3 has 15 residues. Trimming took 0 bases from V and 2 from J, leaving 10 bases between them. Germline CDR1 and CDR2: MGHRA and YSYEKL. The CDR3 spells CASSQESRPQETQYF. The CDR3 DNA sequence: TGCGCCAGCAGCCAAGAGAGTAGGCCTCAAGAGACCCAGTACTTC.

This clone is a singleton in its sample. The rearrangement links TRBV6-1 to TRBJ1-5; 8 nucleotides align to TRBD1. The V and J ends lost 5 bases and 0 bases, in that order; junction bases with no gene match: 3. CDR1 is MNHNS and CDR2 is SASEGT in the germline V gene. This CDR3 region has 15 residues. CDR3 protein: CASSRTGYSNQPQHF. In DNA, the CDR3 is TGTGCCAGCAGTCGGACAGGGTATAGCAATCAGCCCCAGCATTTT.

The CDR3 here is CASSPTLRTGRSTSGNTIYF. The CDR3, as DNA: TGTGCCAGCAGCCCAACACTACGGACAGGCAGGTCGACCTCTGGAAACACCATATATTTT. This rearrangement joins TRBV13 to TRBJ1-3; 7 bases line up with TRBD1. Germline-derived CDR1 and CDR2 are PRHDT and FYEKMQ (reference sequence). The V and J ends lost 5 bases and 0 bases, in that order; junction bases with no gene match: 19. This CDR3 contains 20 residues. The entire variable domain, with the rest obtained from reference TRBV13 and TRBJ1-3, is as follows: AAGVIQSPRHLIKEKRETATLKCYPIPRHDTVYWYQQGPGQDPQFLISFYEKMQSDKGSIPDRFSAQQFSDYHSELNMSSLELGDSALYFCASSPTLRTGRSTSGNTIYFGEGSWLTVV.

The V and J genes are TRBV5-6 and TRBJ2-7; D uncertain. V dropped 0 bases and J dropped 2 bases, with 9 bases sitting between them. CDR3 length: 14 amino acids. Per germline, CDR1 SGHDT and CDR2 YYEEEE. In nucleotides, the CDR3 is TGTGCCAGCAGCTTGGCTCTAGTTCCCTACGAGCAGTACTTC. Translation: CASSLALVPYEQYF.

The gene calls are TRBV27 and TRBJ1-2, with D possibly being TRBD1 (5 bases). CDR3 length: 15 residues. Looked up from germline, CDR1 is MNHEY and CDR2 is SMNVEV (reference sequence). V lost 3 bases and J lost 8, with 19 bases in between. In DNA form, the CDR3 reads TGTGCCAGCAGTTTTTGGGCAGGGAGTCTAGAAGGCTACACCTTC. Residues: CASSFWAGSLEGYTF.

The V gene is TRBV11-2, the J gene TRBJ1-4; D is possibly TRBD1 (6 bases). The CDR3 has 17 amino acids. CDR1 SGHAT and CDR2 FQNNGV come from the germline V gene. Trimming removed 3 bases at V and 0 bases at J, with 14 bases between. The CDR3 reads CASSLLGAAATNEKLFF. DNA for the CDR3: TGTGCCAGCAGCTTGTTGGGGGCAGCTGCAACTAATGAAAAACTGTTTTTT.

In its sample, this clone was seen once. This chain joins TRBV4-1 and TRBJ2-2; D uncertain. CDR3 length equals 16 residues. Germline CDR1 MGHRA, CDR2 YSYEKL. Between the trimmed V and J ends, which lost 0 bases and 0 bases, there was a span of 8 bases. CDR3 sequence reads: CASSQDRAANTGELFF. The CDR3 nucleotides are TGCGCCAGCAGCCAAGATAGGGCCGCGAACACCGGGGAGCTGTTTTTT.

The chain uses TRBV7-8 and TRBJ1-1; D not certain. The CDR3 is made up of 13 amino acids. Trimming took 5 bases from V and 4 from J, leaving 11 bases between them. The V gene's germline CDR1 is SGHVS and CDR2 FQNEAQ. CDR3 bases: TGTGCCAGCAGCCTCGGGAGGCGCACTGAAGCTTTCTTT. It translates to CASSLGRRTEAFF.

V usage is TRBV29-1 and J usage is TRBJ2-1; TRBD2 aligns across 12 bases. Unmatched junction bases numbered 9, after V lost 4 bases and J lost 8 bases. CDR3 length: 15 amino acids. Germline lookup yields CDR1 SQVTM and CDR2 ANQGSEA. CDR3 loop: CSVAASGGAGDEQFF. CDR3 DNA sequence: TGCAGCGTTGCGGCTAGCGGGGGGGCCGGGGATGAGCAGTTCTTC.

The chain combines TRBV7-9 with TRBJ2-1; D is unclear. Per the germline V gene, CDR1 is SEHNR and CDR2 is FQNEAQ (reference sequence). CDR3 length equals 11 residues. Trimming took off 1 base at V and 8 bases at J, with 3 bases between the two ends. CDR3 amino acids: CASSLGHEQFF. CDR3 DNA sequence: TGTGCCAGCAGCTTAGGACATGAGCAGTTCTTC.

V usage is TRBV6-1 and J usage is TRBJ1-5; D not resolved. The CDR3 is 16 residues long. Germline-derived CDR1 and CDR2 are MNHNS and SASEGT. The V and J ends lost 1 base and 5 bases respectively, with 15 bases between them. The CDR3 here is CASSEGFGGSYQPQHF. CDR3 in DNA: TGTGCCAGCAGTGAAGGGTTTGGAGGATCATATCAGCCCCAGCATTTT.

The CDR3, as DNA: TGTGCCAGCAGCCCGTTAGCTATGGGGGCCAATCAGCCCCAGCATTTT. The encoded protein is CASSPLAMGANQPQHF. The V call is TRBV11-2, the J call TRBJ1-5, with TRBD1 as a possible D gene (6 bases). The germline CDR1 and CDR2 sequences are SGHAT and FQNNGV. This CDR3 is 16 amino acids long. V was cut by 5 bases and J by 3 bases, with 17 bases left in between.

This rearrangement joins TRBV2 to TRBJ1-3, with D possibly TRBD1 on 5 matching bases. This CDR3 spans 14 amino acids. The germline V gene has CDR1 SNHLY and CDR2 FYNNEI. V was pared by 3 bases and J by 2 bases, with 8 bases between. This CDR3 reads CASSESGPGNTIYF. The CDR3, as DNA: TGTGCCAGCAGTGAGTCAGGGCCTGGAAACACCATATATTTT.

The chain uses TRBV19 and TRBJ2-2; the D is unclear. The CDR3 is 14 amino acids. The V end was cut by 7 bases, the J end by 0 bases, with 9 bases between. From germline, CDR1 is LNHDA and CDR2 SQIVND (reference sequence). This chain's CDR3 is CASIPNTNTGELFF. CDR3 bases: TGTGCCAGTATTCCAAACACGAACACCGGGGAGCTGTTTTTT.

The CDR3 protein is CATGVAGLTDTQYF. DNA for the CDR3: TGTGCCACCGGGGTAGCGGGACTCACAGATACGCAGTATTTT. The rearrangement joins TRBV27 to TRBJ2-3; 8 bases map to TRBD2. V was pared by 10 bases and J by 2 bases, with 8 bases of the junction left unmatched. Germline CDR1 reads MNHEY; CDR2 reads SMNVEV (reference sequence). The CDR3 length is 14 residues.

The V gene is TRBV6-1, the J gene TRBJ2-7; D is uncertain. Trimming pared 1 base from V and 6 bases from J, leaving 22 bases between. The CDR3 is 17 amino acids. Germline CDR1 is MNHNS and CDR2 is SASEGT. The CDR3, as DNA: TGTGCCAGCAGTGAAGAGAGTAGGATACGAACCTTGGGCGAGCAGTACTTC. Amino acids: CASSEESRIRTLGEQYF.

The chain joins TRBV5-6 to TRBJ2-3, with D unresolved. This CDR3 has 12 amino acids. Germline CDR1 is SGHDT and CDR2 is YYEEEE. Trimming shortened V by 4 bases and J by 2 bases, and 5 bases separated the two germline ends. CDR3 in amino acids: CASSLDTDTQYF. The CDR3, as DNA: TGTGCCAGCAGCCTCGACACAGATACGCAGTATTTT.

The chain uses TRBV27 and TRBJ2-7; D ambiguous. Trimming pared 5 bases from V and 4 bases from J, leaving 12 bases between. The CDR3 consists of 13 residues. Germline-derived CDR1 and CDR2 are MNHEY and SMNVEV (reference sequence). CDR3 protein: CASSPSMNYEQYF. As DNA, the CDR3 is TGTGCCAGCAGTCCTTCGATGAATTACGAGCAGTACTTC.

This clone has only a few counts. The chain links TRBV2 to TRBJ2-7; TRBD1 agrees at 9 bases. The V and J ends lost 7 bases and 2 bases, in that order; junction bases with no gene match: 6. Germline lookup yields CDR1 SNHLY and CDR2 FYNNEI. The length of the CDR3 is 14 residues. The CDR3 DNA reads as TGTGCCAGCATCAAGGGACAGGGAACCTACGAGCAGTACTTC. It encodes CASIKGQGTYEQYF. Full variable domain (rest looked up from reference TRBV2 and TRBJ2-7): EPEVTQTPSHQVTQMGQEVILRCVPISNHLYFYWYRQILGQKVEFLVSFYNNEISEKSEIFDDQFSVERPDGSNFTLKIRSTKLEDSAMYFCASIKGQGTYEQYFGPGTRLTVT.

The rearrangement uses TRBV5-8 and TRBJ1-1; no firm D call. Trimming took 1 base from V and 0 from J, leaving 10 bases between them. Germline CDR1 and CDR2: SGHTS and YDEGEE. The CDR3 runs 15 residues. CDR3 protein: CASSLFEGLNTEAFF. The CDR3 DNA follows: TGTGCCAGCAGCTTGTTTGAGGGTCTGAACACTGAAGCTTTCTTT.

This clone turned up a few times. The chain links TRBV4-2 to TRBJ2-1; TRBD2 is a possible D gene (6 bases). Germline assignment: CDR1 LGHNA and CDR2 YNFKEQ. The V and J ends lost 0 bases and 6 bases respectively, with 21 bases between them. This CDR3 is built from 18 residues. The CDR3 sequence: CASSQDSLAGPRGNEQFF. As DNA, the CDR3 is TGTGCCAGCAGCCAAGACTCCCTCGCGGGGCCGAGGGGCAATGAGCAGTTCTTC.

In nucleotides, the CDR3 is TGTGCCATCAGTACCCGGACAGAAACTGAAGCTTTCTTT. This translates into CAISTRTETEAFF. This rearrangement joins TRBV10-3 to TRBJ1-1, with D possibly being TRBD1 (6 bases). Trimming pared 5 bases from V and 5 bases from J, leaving 12 bases between. The CDR3 sequence is 13 residues long. Per the germline V gene, CDR1 is ENHRY and CDR2 is SYGVKD.

The rearrangement uses TRBV19 and TRBJ2-7; TRBD1 matches at 10 bases. V trimming: 5 bases; J trimming: 4 bases; junction bases outside the gene matches: 11. Germline CDR1 LNHDA, CDR2 SQIVND (reference sequence). The CDR3 loop spans 16 amino acids. The CDR3 region is CASSSRKDRGAYEQYF. In DNA, the CDR3 is TGTGCCAGTAGTTCCAGGAAGGACAGGGGGGCATACGAGCAGTACTTC.

The genes are TRBV6-5 and TRBJ1-5; TRBD1 is a possible D gene (5 bases). The ends were cut back, 4 bases at V and 7 bases at J, with 11 bases in the middle. CDR1 and CDR2 from the germline V gene are MNHEY and SVGAGI. This CDR3 comprises 13 residues. In DNA form, the CDR3 reads TGTGCCAGCAGTTGGGGGGTTGGACAGCCCCAGCATTTT. Translation: CASSWGVGQPQHF.

V gene TRBV5-4 combines with J gene TRBJ1-1; the match to TRBD1 covers 9 bases. V shed 3 bases and J 4 bases; nucleotides not matched to a gene: 7. Germline loops: CDR1 SGHNT, CDR2 YYREEE (reference sequence). The length of the CDR3 is 15 residues. CDR3 sequence reads: CASSSSWTGATEAFF. The DNA for the CDR3 is TGTGCCAGCAGCTCCTCTTGGACAGGGGCCACTGAAGCTTTCTTT.

This chain joins TRBV13 and TRBJ1-4; D uncertain. Trimming stripped 3 bases from V and 12 bases from J, with 17 bases between. This CDR3 comprises 14 residues. Germline V gene data show CDR1 as PRHDT and CDR2 as FYEKMQ (reference sequence). CDR3 sequence reads: CASSFRRVREELFF. The CDR3 nucleotides are TGTGCCAGCAGCTTCAGGCGGGTACGAGAAGAACTGTTTTTT.

The chain is built from TRBV15 and TRBJ2-1, with D maybe TRBD2 (5 bases). The V gene's germline CDR1 is LNHNV and CDR2 YYDKDF (reference sequence). Trimming took 0 bases from V and 1 from J, leaving 7 bases between them. The CDR3 has 15 residues. CDR3 protein: CATSRDRGSYNEQFF. CDR3 nucleotides: TGTGCCACCAGCAGAGATCGGGGTTCCTACAATGAGCAGTTCTTC.

This sequence joins TRBV4-1 and TRBJ2-3; 10 positions match TRBD2. The CDR3 consists of 17 residues. Germline trimming cut 2 bases from V and 7 bases from J; bases unmatched to any gene: 12. Germline V CDR1 and CDR2: MGHRA, YSYEKL. CDR3 DNA: TGCGCCAGCAGCCAAAGTCCCGAGAGCGGGGGGGAGTATACGCAGTATTTT. Its protein is CASSQSPESGGEYTQYF.

The chain links TRBV27 to TRBJ2-5; D ambiguous. V was trimmed by 2 bases and J by 1 base, leaving 5 bases between them. Germline V gene data show CDR1 as MNHEY and CDR2 as SMNVEV (reference sequence). The CDR3 contains 13 residues. The CDR3 protein is CASSLRVQETQYF. The CDR3 region has the DNA TGTGCCAGCAGTTTAAGGGTCCAAGAGACCCAGTACTTC.

This rearrangement joins TRBV12-5 to TRBJ2-7, with 8 positions matching TRBD2. Trimming removed 7 bases from V and 6 bases from J; junction bases left unmatched: 8. The CDR3 consists of 13 residues. CDR1 and CDR2 (germline): LGHNT, FRNRAP. The CDR3 protein is CASAGGASGEQYF. The CDR3 region has the DNA TGTGCTAGTGCCGGGGGGGCCTCGGGCGAGCAGTACTTC.

With respect to this clone: One end of the junction varies from germline; a read error may be responsible. J is TRBJ1-1 and V is TRBV28; D remains ambiguous. The CDR3 sequence is 12 residues long. Germline loops: CDR1 MDHEN, CDR2 SYDVKM. DNA of the CDR3: TGTACCAGCGGACCAGATAACACTGAAGCTTTCTTT. This codes for CTSGPDNTEAFF.